This note documents a single T cell receptor (beta chain) sequence. Its matching antigen is unknown. This entry comes from a study of T cell repertoires in cytomegalovirus infection. Study in general: Evidence of both CMV infection and a matching HLA type came from public TCR beta signatures. Study-level points and caveats: Ex vivo, HLA-C-restricted CMV-specific TCR beta clonotypes prevailed over the rest of the response. Totalled public TCR beta family frequency picked out people who carried CMV plus the relevant HLA.

TCRdb re-called the reads through MiXCR, storing one row per CDR3 protein. The sample has fewer than 250,000 distinct CDR3 sequences, around 12% seen once. V trimming: 5 bases; J trimming: 4 bases; junction bases outside the gene matches: 7. Germline V gene data show CDR1 as SGHAT and CDR2 as FQNNGV. The CDR3 is 15 residues long. The sequencing sample was made of PBMCs. V gene TRBV11-2 combines with J gene TRBJ2-1; 8 nucleotides align to TRBD1. This TCR derives from a human donor in good health (CMV status not recorded). Some clones in this sample may be carry-over from other donors' samples. This CDR3 is CASSLDRGLYNEQFF. DNA of the CDR3: TGTGCCAGCAGCCTCGACAGGGGCTTATACAATGAGCAGTTCTTC.